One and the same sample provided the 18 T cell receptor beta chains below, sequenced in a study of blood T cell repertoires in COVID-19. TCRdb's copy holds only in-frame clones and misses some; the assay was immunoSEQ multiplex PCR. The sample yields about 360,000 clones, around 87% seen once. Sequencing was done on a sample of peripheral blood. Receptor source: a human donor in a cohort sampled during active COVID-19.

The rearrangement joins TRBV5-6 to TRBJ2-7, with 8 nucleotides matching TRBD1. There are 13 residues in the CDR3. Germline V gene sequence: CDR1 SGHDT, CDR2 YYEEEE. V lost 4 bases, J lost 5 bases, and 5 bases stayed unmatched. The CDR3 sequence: CASSLDRADEQYF. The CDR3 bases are TGTGCCAGCAGCCTGGACAGGGCTGACGAGCAGTACTTC.

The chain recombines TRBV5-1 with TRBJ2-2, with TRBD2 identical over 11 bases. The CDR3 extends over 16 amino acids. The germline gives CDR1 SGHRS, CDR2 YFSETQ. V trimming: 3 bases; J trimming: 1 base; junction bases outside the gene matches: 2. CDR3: CASSSGLAGNTGELFF. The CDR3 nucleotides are TGCGCCAGCAGCTCTGGACTAGCGGGGAACACCGGGGAGCTGTTTTTT.

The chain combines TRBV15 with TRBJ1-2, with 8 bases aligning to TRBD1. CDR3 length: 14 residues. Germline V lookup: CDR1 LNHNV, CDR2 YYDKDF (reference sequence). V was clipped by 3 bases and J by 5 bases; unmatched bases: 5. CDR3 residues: CATSRVGQGYGYTF. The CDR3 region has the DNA TGTGCCACCAGCAGGGTCGGACAGGGTTATGGCTACACCTTC.

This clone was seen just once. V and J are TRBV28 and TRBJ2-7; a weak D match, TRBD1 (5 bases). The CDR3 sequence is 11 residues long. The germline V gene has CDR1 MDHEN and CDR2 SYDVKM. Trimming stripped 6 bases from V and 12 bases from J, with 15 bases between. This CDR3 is CASSPDTGRYF. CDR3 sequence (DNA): TGTGCCAGCAGCCCGGACACTGGACGGTACTTC.

The CDR3 loop reads CASSLAGLVQVSHEQFF. CDR3 DNA sequence: TGTGCCAGCAGCTTAGCGGGACTAGTCCAAGTTTCCCATGAGCAGTTCTTC. The chain combines TRBV7-8 with TRBJ2-1; TRBD2 aligns across 8 bases. The germline V gene has CDR1 SGHVS and CDR2 FQNEAQ. CDR3 size: 17 residues. V shed 0 bases, J shed 8 bases, and the junction held 12 bases outside the gene matches.

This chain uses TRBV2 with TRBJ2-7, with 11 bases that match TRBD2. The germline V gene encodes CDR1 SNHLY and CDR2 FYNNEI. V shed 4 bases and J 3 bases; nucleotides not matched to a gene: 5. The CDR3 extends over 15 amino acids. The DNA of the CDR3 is TGTGCCAGCAGTGGGTGGCTAGCGGGGGGCTACGAGCAGTACTTC. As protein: CASSGWLAGGYEQYF.

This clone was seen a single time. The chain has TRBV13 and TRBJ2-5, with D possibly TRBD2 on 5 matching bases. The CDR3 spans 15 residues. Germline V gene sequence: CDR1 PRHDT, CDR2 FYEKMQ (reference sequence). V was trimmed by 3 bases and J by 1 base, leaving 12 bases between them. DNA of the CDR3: TGTGCCAGCAGCTTCTTTCGGGGAGCCCAAGAGACCCAGTACTTC. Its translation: CASSFFRGAQETQYF.

The CDR3 is CASSSDTYGYTF. CDR3 nucleotide sequence: TGTGCCAGCAGCTCGGACACCTATGGCTACACCTTC. V gene TRBV7-6 combines with J gene TRBJ1-2, with D tentatively TRBD1 (5 bases). V lost 4 bases and J 4 bases, leaving 7 bases between the germline ends. Looked up from germline, CDR1 is SGHVS and CDR2 is FNYEAQ. This CDR3 is built from 12 residues.

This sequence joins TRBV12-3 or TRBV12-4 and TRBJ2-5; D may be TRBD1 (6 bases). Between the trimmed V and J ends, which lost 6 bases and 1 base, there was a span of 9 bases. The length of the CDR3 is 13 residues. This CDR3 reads CASRMGAQETQYF. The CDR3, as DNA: TGTGCCAGCAGGATGGGGGCCCAAGAGACCCAGTACTTC.

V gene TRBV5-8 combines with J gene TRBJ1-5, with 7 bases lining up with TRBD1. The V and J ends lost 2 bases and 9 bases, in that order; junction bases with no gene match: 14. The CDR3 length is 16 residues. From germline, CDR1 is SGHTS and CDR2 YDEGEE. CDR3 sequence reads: CASSFPGTAIARPQHF. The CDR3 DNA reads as TGTGCCAGCAGCTTTCCCGGGACAGCCATCGCACGGCCCCAGCATTTT. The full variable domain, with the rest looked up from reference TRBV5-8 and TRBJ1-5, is EAGVTQSPTHLIKTRGQQATLRCSPISGHTSVYWYQQALGLGLQFLLWYDEGEERNRGNFPPRFSGRQFPNYSSELNVNALELEDSALYLCASSFPGTAIARPQHFGDGTRLSIL.

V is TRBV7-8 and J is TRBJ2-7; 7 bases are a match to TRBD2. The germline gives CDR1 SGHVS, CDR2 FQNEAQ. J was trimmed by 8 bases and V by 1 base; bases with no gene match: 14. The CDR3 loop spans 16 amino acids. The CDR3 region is CASSLVLGGGPEKQYF. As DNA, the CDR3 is TGTGCCAGCAGCTTAGTCCTCGGGGGAGGGCCGGAAAAGCAGTACTTC.

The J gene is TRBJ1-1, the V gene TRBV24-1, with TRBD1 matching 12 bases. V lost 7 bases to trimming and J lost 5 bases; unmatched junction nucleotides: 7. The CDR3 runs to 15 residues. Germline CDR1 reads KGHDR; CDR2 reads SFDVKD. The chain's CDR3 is CATSAGQGAGTEAFF. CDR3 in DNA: TGTGCCACCAGCGCGGGACAGGGGGCGGGGACTGAAGCTTTCTTT.

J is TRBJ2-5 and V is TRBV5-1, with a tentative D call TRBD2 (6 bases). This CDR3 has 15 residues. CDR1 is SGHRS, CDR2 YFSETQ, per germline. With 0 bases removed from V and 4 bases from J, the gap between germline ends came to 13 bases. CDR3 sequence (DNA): TGCGCCAGCAGCTTGGCGGGGGAAGTGGGAGAGACCCAGTACTTC. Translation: CASSLAGEVGETQYF.

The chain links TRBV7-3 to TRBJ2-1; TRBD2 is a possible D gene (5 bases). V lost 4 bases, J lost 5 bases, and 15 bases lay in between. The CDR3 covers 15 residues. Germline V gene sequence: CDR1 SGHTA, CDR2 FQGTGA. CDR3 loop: CASSYPGFPDNEQFF. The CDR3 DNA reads TGTGCCAGCAGCTATCCGGGATTCCCAGACAATGAGCAGTTCTTC.

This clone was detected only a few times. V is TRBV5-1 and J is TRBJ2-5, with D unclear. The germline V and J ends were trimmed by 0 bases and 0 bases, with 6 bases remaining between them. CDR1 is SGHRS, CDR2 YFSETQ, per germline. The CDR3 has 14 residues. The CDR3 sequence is CASSLGADQETQYF. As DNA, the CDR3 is TGCGCCAGCAGCTTGGGTGCGGACCAAGAGACCCAGTACTTC. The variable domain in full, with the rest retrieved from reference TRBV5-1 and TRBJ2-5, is KAGVTQTPRYLIKTRGQQVTLSCSPISGHRSVSWYQQTPGQGLQFLFEYFSETQRNKGNFPGRFSGRQFSNSRSEMNVSTLELGDSALYLCASSLGADQETQYFGPGTRLLVL.

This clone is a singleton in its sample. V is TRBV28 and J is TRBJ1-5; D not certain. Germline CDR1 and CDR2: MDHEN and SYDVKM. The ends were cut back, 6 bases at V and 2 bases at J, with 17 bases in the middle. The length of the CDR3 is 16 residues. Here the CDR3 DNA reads TGTGCCAGCAGCCCTGCGGGTGTTCAGGGCAATCAGCCCCAGCATTTT. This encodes CASSPAGVQGNQPQHF.

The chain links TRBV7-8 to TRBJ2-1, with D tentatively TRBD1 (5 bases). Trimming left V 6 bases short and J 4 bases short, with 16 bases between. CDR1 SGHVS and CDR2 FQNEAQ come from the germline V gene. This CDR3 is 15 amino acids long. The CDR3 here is CASRPKQVIYNEQFF. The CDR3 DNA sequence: TGTGCCAGCAGGCCCAAACAGGTAATTTACAATGAGCAGTTCTTC.

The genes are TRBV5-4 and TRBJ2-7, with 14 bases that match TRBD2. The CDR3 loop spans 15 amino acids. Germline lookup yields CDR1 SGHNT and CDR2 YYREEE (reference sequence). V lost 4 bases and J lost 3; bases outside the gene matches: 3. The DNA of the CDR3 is TGTGCCAGCAGCAAGGGGACTAGCGGGAGCTACGAGCAGTACTTC. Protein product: CASSKGTSGSYEQYF.